This T cell receptor beta chain comes out of a study of blood T cell repertoires in COVID-19. In the study overall: The United States, Italy and Spain supplied acute and convalescent COVID-19 samples. T cells, B-cell-depleted T cells, or PBMCs provided the cDNA or gDNA that served as material.

This clone was seen once. Per the study methods: Quantification of nucleated cells was approximated via reference gene primer amplification. The method was immunoSEQ multiplex PCR; TCRdb's version includes in-frame clones alone and lacks a portion of them. V and J calls and clone size follow that table, whereas D and trimming were derived from the DNA. Of 340,000 or so clones listed, around 87% are singletons. Germline CDR1 and CDR2: MNHEY and SMNVEV (reference sequence). J lost 6 bases, V lost 3 bases, and 1 base had no gene match. This CDR3 comprises 13 residues. The sequenced sample consisted of peripheral blood. The receptor was derived from a man aged 50-59 years with active or convalescent COVID-19. This chain links TRBV27 with TRBJ2-3, with TRBD2 matching over 9 bases. For the CDR3, the DNA is TGTGCCAGCAGTTTGGCGGGAGGGGATACGCAGTATTTT. Its translation is CASSLAGGDTQYF.